The clone carrying this T cell receptor (beta chain) has just a few counts. The data are from a study of early T cells in non-severe SARS-CoV-2 infection. The germline V gene has CDR1 SGHKS and CDR2 YYEKEE (reference sequence). Trimming left V 4 bases short and J 7 bases short, with 20 bases between. CDR3 length equals 15 residues. TCRdb analysed the 5' RACE reads with MiXCR anew, one entry per CDR3 protein. The sample holds 75,000 to 100,000 distinct CDR3 sequences, roughly 14% seen once. Sequenced input: whole blood. This chain joins TRBV5-5 and TRBJ1-1; tentative D call: TRBD1 (6 bases). The clonotype originates from an adult who was a healthcare worker with PCR-confirmed SARS-CoV-2 infection or an uninfected control (not recorded which). CDR3 in DNA: TGTGCCAGCAGCCCGGGACATCCTCAGGGAGGTGAAGCTTTCTTT. It yields the protein CASSPGHPQGGEAFF.